This note documents a single T cell receptor beta chain sequence. The antigen this receptor binds is unknown. Base qualities are not recorded, but no much larger clone differs from it by a single base. This sample stems from a study of identifying expanded T cells in peripheral blood (dated by TCRdb to about 2019). For context, the study as a whole: Technical replicates were generated by sequencing separate aliquots of the same genomic DNA pool, with four replicates compared pairwise. Results and caveats for the whole study, not just this receptor: Approximately 1.2 differentially abundant clones were flagged by the binomial model between technical replicates, whereas about 16 and 19 were flagged over about two weeks and four weeks, respectively. Across all healthy-donor time intervals, the beta-binomial model significantly cut both the number of clones called differentially abundant and the false-positive rate. For all healthy donors, the variance in clone template counts between roughly 2-week samples rose significantly as total template count increased. The authors expected that over much longer intervals, such as months to years, biological variance in healthy repertoires might increase even further.

During the collection period, no immune events, such as infections, were documented for the healthy donors. Time-dependent variance in a beta-binomial model of T-cell clone differential abundance was calibrated using healthy-donor blood repertoires as a training cohort. The training cohort included around ten healthy donors, of whom 3 were female and 7 were male. The donors were between roughly 25 and 70 years old, with an average age of roughly 40 years. Obtained from a commercial supplier, whole blood was collected from each healthy donor at three time points set approximately two weeks apart. For immunosequencing, genomic DNA was extracted from whole blood that had not been sorted. TCRbeta CDR3 regions were profiled by bias-controlled multiplex PCR amplification of genomic DNA with the immunoSEQ Assay. The paper's data handling went like this. To quantify the absolute abundance of each unique TCRbeta CDR3 region, the sequences were collapsed and filtered. Differential abundance was assessed using a binomial (Fisher-equivalent) model and a beta-binomial model in which time-dependent variance fitted from healthy donors was added. Clones with fewer than 5 combined templates were excluded, and clones with Benjamini-Hochberg FDR below 0.01 were called differentially abundant. Using the form v = (b*log(k)+a)^2, the beta-binomial variance was modeled as a function of the total template count across the two samples. TCRdb mirrors the immuneACCESS table, restricted to in-frame sequences. Some clones are absent from its copies; in checked studies, under half trace to an unresolved V gene, and the reason for the others is unknown. V and J calls and clone size follow that table, whereas D and trimming were derived from the DNA. Within this sample are around 100,000 clones, with about 89% of them counted one time only. About 15% of the sample is in the top ten clones.

V gives up 1 base and J gives up 8 bases, and the segment between their germline ends measures 11 bases. The germline V gene yields SGHAT for CDR1 and FQNNGV for CDR2. The CDR3 numbers 13 residues from cysteine through phenylalanine. Only the CDR3 portion is preserved as DNA: 39 bases, with reading frame beginning at the first base. This receptor was identified in a person aged 18 to 75 in good health. Sequencing used blood. The chain uses TRBV11-2 and TRBJ1-2, with the D gene not clear enough to name. CDR3 reads: CASSLAGPGGYTF. In nucleotide form, the sequence is TGTGCCAGCAGCTTAGCGGGCCCGGGCGGCTACACCTTC.